This T cell receptor beta chain stems from a study of blood T cell repertoires in COVID-19. CDR1 is LNHNV, CDR2 YYDKDF, per germline (reference sequence). This CDR3 has 13 residues. The V gene lost 0 bases and the J gene lost 6 bases, with 5 bases spanning the gap. Measured with immunoSEQ multiplex PCR; TCRdb has only the in-frame clones, and not every one. The sample records around 250,000 clones, approximately 90% being singletons. J is TRBJ2-2 and V is TRBV15; D unclear. The sequencing sample was made of PBMCs or T cells enriched from blood (not recorded which). This TCR was recovered from a man in his forties who had been exposed to COVID-19. In nucleotides, the CDR3 is TGTGCCACCAGCAGAGATCGGTCCGGGGAGCTGTTTTTT. It specifies CATSRDRSGELFF.